Presented here are 4 T cell receptor beta chains from one specimen sequenced in a study of blood T cell repertoires in COVID-19. Assay used: immunoSEQ multiplex PCR; TCRdb lists only in-frame clones, some missing. The profile covers tens of thousands of clones, with 90% appearing a single time and less than 0.55% taken by the ten largest. The material sequenced was peripheral blood. These receptor sequences come from a man over 45 with COVID-19, enrolled during active disease.

This rearrangement joins TRBV28 to TRBJ2-3, with 11 bases that match TRBD2. V shed 1 base and J 0 bases; nucleotides not matched to a gene: 6. CDR1 and CDR2 (germline): MDHEN, SYDVKM. CDR3 length equals 18 residues. CDR3 bases: TGTGCCAGCAGTTTATTCCGGCGACTAGCGGGAAGCACAGATACGCAGTATTTT. This gives the protein CASSLFRRLAGSTDTQYF. The full variable domain, rest sourced from reference TRBV28 and TRBJ2-3, is DVKVTQSSRYLVKRTGEKVFLECVQDMDHENMFWYRQDPGLGLRLIYFSYDVKMKEKGDIPEGYSVSREKKERFSLILESASTNQTSMYLCASSLFRRLAGSTDTQYFGPGTRLTVL.

V usage is TRBV19 and J usage is TRBJ2-1; 8 bases match TRBD2. This CDR3 spans 14 amino acids. The V segment lost 9 bases and the J segment 9 bases; nucleotides outside the gene matches: 13. Germline CDR1 and CDR2: LNHDA and SQIVND (reference sequence). CDR3 region: CASSRGLRGGEQFF. The CDR3 region has the DNA TGTGCCAGCTCGCGGGGACTCCGGGGGGGTGAGCAGTTCTTC.

The V gene is TRBV7-2, the J gene TRBJ2-3, with D maybe TRBD2 (5 bases). In germline, CDR1 is SGHTA, CDR2 FQGNSA. Trimming pared 5 bases from V and 6 bases from J, leaving 18 bases between. This CDR3 has 15 amino acids. The DNA for the CDR3 is TGTGCCAGCAGCCCACAAGCGGAGTCGATCGATACGCAGTATTTT. The encoded protein is CASSPQAESIDTQYF.

The chain uses TRBV5-6 and TRBJ2-7; maybe TRBD1 (6 bases). From germline, CDR1 is SGHDT and CDR2 YYEEEE. There are 14 residues in the CDR3. V was pared by 3 bases and J by 2 bases, with 12 bases between. The CDR3 here is CASSYDRRAYEQYF. CDR3 DNA sequence: TGTGCCAGCAGCTACGACAGGCGGGCCTACGAGCAGTACTTC.